These T cell receptor beta chains were read from a single sample in a study of shared clonotypes between healthy human individuals. Only in-frame clones appear in the TCRdb table, and some are missing; sequencing was by immunoSEQ multiplex PCR. This sample has 1.5 million to 2.5 million clones, with less than 95% found just once. Sequenced material: naive CD8+ T cells sorted from blood. The receptors shown here come from a man between 18 and 35 years old in good health. The CDR3 runs from the conserved cysteine through the conserved F or W. D genes are given only for firm matches. Size tells how often a clone was seen (once, few, many) or the class of an expanded clone, and some rows leave it out.

size	D	V	J	DNA	CDR3
NA	NA	TRBV11-3	TRBJ2-2	TGTGCCAGCAGCTTAGAGCGGGGAGACACCGGGGAGCTGTTTTTT	CASSLERGDTGELFF
NA	NA	TRBV13	TRBJ2-7	TGTGCCAGCAGCTTAAGAGGGGTAGGCGAGCAGTACTTC	CASSLRGVGEQYF
NA	NA	TRBV28	TRBJ2-5	TGTGCCAGCAGTTTCCCGTCCGAGGGCTGGGAGACCCAGTACTTC	CASSFPSEGWETQYF
NA	NA	TRBV5-4	TRBJ1-4	TGTGCCAGCAGCCACGACAGAACTAATGAAAAACTGTTTTTT	CASSHDRTNEKLFF
few	TRBD1	TRBV6-5	TRBJ1-1	TGTGCCACTTGGACAGGGGGGAACACTGAAGCTTTCTTT	CATWTGGNTEAFF
once	NA	TRBV4-1	TRBJ2-2	TGCGCCAGCAGCCAAGGAGTACAGGGCCCCGGGGAGCTGTTTTTT	CASSQGVQGPGELFF
NA	TRBD2	TRBV9	TRBJ2-3	TGTGCCAGCAGCGTTCGAGGGGGACTAGCGAGCACAGATACGCAGTATTTT	CASSVRGGLASTDTQYF
NA	NA	TRBV23-1	TRBJ2-7	TGCGCCAGCACCCCTTTAGACAGCTCCTACGAGCAGTACTTC	CASTPLDSSYEQYF
NA	TRBD1	TRBV29-1	TRBJ1-2	TGCAGCGTTGAATGGACAGGGACGAACTATGGCTACACCTTC	CSVEWTGTNYGYTF
NA	NA	TRBV9	TRBJ2-7	TGTGCCAGCAGCGTAGGGGGGACTCTGTACGAGCAGTACTTC	CASSVGGTLYEQYF
NA	TRBD2	TRBV7-8	TRBJ2-1	TGTGCCAGCAGCTTTAGACCCAGCGGGATCAATGAGCAGTTCTTC	CASSFRPSGINEQFF
NA	NA	TRBV7-9	TRBJ1-1	TGTGCCAGCAGCCCCAGTTGGGGAGCAACTGAAGTTTTCTTT	CASSPSWGATEVFF
NA	NA	TRBV9	TRBJ2-7	TGTGCCAGCAGCGCAGCGGCCAGGGGGGATTTCTCCTACGAGCAGTACTTC	CASSAAARGDFSYEQYF
NA	NA	TRBV4-3	TRBJ1-1	TGCGCCAGCAGCCAGCTGGCCTTCTATGAAGCTTTCTTT	CASSQLAFYEAFF
NA	NA	TRBV7-9	TRBJ2-7	TGTGCCAGCAGCTCCCCGGGGGACAACACCTACGAGCAGTACTTC	CASSSPGDNTYEQYF
NA	NA	TRBV30	TRBJ2-1	TGTGCCTGGAGTGTAAGCCGCTCCTACAATGAGCAGTTCTTC	CAWSVSRSYNEQFF
NA	NA	TRBV27	TRBJ1-5	TGTGCCAGCAAGACAACAGGCCCCAATCAGCCCCAGCATTTT	CASKTTGPNQPQHF
NA	TRBD1	TRBV28	TRBJ2-7	TGTGCCAGCAGAGAAGACAGGGTTAGCCCCTACGAGCAGTACTTC	CASREDRVSPYEQYF
NA	TRBD2	TRBV19	TRBJ2-1	TGTGCCAGGCCTACTAGCGGGAGGGCCTACAATGAGCAGTTCTTC	CARPTSGRAYNEQFF
NA	TRBD1	TRBV2	TRBJ2-3	TGTGCCAGCAGTGACCCGGGACAGGGGTTGTCAGATACGCAGTATTTT	CASSDPGQGLSDTQYF
NA	TRBD2	TRBV9	TRBJ2-2	TGTGCCAGCAGCGGGACTAGCGGGGGAACCGGGGAGCTGTTTTTT	CASSGTSGGTGELFF
NA	TRBD1	TRBV11-2	TRBJ2-7	TGTGCCAGCAGCTTAGGCCTGGGACAGGGCAAAGGGTACGAGCAGTACTTC	CASSLGLGQGKGYEQYF
once	NA	TRBV10-3	TRBJ2-7	TGTGCCACCCTACGGGACACCTCCTACGAGCAGTACTTC	CATLRDTSYEQYF
NA	NA	TRBV9	TRBJ2-4	TGTGCCAGCAGCCTCCGAGCCGAAAACATTCAGTACTTC	CASSLRAENIQYF
NA	TRBD2	TRBV5-4	TRBJ2-1	TGTGCCAGCAGCTTGGCCTTTGGCGGGAGAAGCAATGAGCAGTTCTTC	CASSLAFGGRSNEQFF
NA	NA	TRBV13	TRBJ2-7	TGTGCCAGCAGCTTCATGTCAGTCTACGAGCAGTACTTC	CASSFMSVYEQYF
NA	NA	TRBV10-2	TRBJ2-7	TGCGCCAGCAGTTCCTTCAACGAGCAGTACTTC	CASSSFNEQYF
NA	NA	TRBV4-1	TRBJ2-7	TGCGCCAGCAGCCAGGAGGGGGGACTGTACTACGAGCAGTACTTC	CASSQEGGLYYEQYF
NA	NA	TRBV9	TRBJ1-2	TGTGCCAGCAGCACTTTGACAGGAAACTATGGCTACACCTTC	CASSTLTGNYGYTF
NA	NA	TRBV6-5	TRBJ2-7	TGTGCCAGCAGTAAACAGGGTATGACCTACGAGCAGTACTTC	CASSKQGMTYEQYF
NA	TRBD1	TRBV5-8	TRBJ1-2	TGTGCCAGCAGCTTGGAAGGGACAGTTTATGGCTACACCTTC	CASSLEGTVYGYTF
NA	NA	TRBV2	TRBJ1-1	TGTGCCAGCAGTGAAGGACGGCCTGAAGCTTTCTTT	CASSEGRPEAFF
once	NA	TRBV6-6	TRBJ2-1	TGTGCCAGCAGTTACGAGAGGAACAGCTACAATGAGCAGTTCTTC	CASSYERNSYNEQFF
NA	NA	TRBV2	TRBJ1-1	TGTGCCAGCAGTGTAGGGTTTTTCACTGAAGCTTTCTTT	CASSVGFFTEAFF
NA	NA	TRBV6-5	TRBJ2-1	TGTGCCAGCAGTTACTCGAGCCCCGATGAGCAGTTCTTC	CASSYSSPDEQFF
NA	NA	TRBV19	TRBJ1-5	TGTGCCAGTAGTATAGATCCCCCGTCGGGGGATCAGCCCCAGCATTTT	CASSIDPPSGDQPQHF
NA	TRBD1	TRBV7-9	TRBJ1-2	TGTGCCAGCAGCTTTGCCGGACAGGGCGGTGGCTACACCTTC	CASSFAGQGGGYTF
once	NA	TRBV9	TRBJ2-7	TGTGCCAGCAGCGTAGCTCCCTCCTACGAGCAGTACTTC	CASSVAPSYEQYF
NA	NA	TRBV6-1	TRBJ2-7	TGTGCCAGCAGTACCCGGTCCTCCTCCTACGAGCAGTACTTC	CASSTRSSSYEQYF
NA	NA	TRBV11-2	TRBJ2-7	TGTGCCAGCAGCACGATCTACGAGCAGTACTTC	CASSTIYEQYF
once	TRBD2	TRBV28	TRBJ2-7	TGTGCCAGCAGTACTACGGGCGGGGGTGGCACCTACGAGCAGTACTTC	CASSTTGGGGTYEQYF